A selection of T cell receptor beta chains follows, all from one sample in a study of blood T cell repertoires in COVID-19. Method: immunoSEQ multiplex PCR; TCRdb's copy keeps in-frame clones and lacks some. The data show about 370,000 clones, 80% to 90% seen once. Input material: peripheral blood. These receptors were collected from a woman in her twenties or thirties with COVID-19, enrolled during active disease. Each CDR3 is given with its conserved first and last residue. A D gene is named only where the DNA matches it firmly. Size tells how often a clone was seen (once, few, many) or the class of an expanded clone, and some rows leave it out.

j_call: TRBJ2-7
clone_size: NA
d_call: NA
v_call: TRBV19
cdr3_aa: CASTPGGGPYEQYF
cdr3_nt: TGTGCCAGTACCCCCGGCGGGGGCCCCTACGAGCAGTACTTC

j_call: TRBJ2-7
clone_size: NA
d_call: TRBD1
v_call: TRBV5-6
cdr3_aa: CASSLGQGGSYEQYF
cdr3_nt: TGTGCCAGCAGCTTGGGACAGGGGGGATCCTACGAGCAGTACTTC

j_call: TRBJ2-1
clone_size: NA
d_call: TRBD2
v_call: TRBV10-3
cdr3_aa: CAISDLGTSRSSYNEQFF
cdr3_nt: TGTGCCATCAGTGACCTCGGGACTAGCCGGAGCTCCTACAATGAGCAGTTCTTC

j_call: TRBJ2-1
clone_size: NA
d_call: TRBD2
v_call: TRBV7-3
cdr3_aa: CASSPSGPWNEQFF
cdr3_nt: TGTGCCAGCAGCCCTAGCGGTCCGTGGAATGAGCAGTTCTTC

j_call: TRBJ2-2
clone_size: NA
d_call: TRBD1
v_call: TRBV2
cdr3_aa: CAKGQPNTGELFF
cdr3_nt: TGTGCCAAGGGACAGCCGAACACCGGGGAGCTGTTTTTT

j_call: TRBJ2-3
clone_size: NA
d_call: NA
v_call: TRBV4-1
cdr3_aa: CASSQTGLSYTQYF
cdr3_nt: TGCGCCAGCAGCCAAACAGGGCTTAGCTATACGCAGTATTTT

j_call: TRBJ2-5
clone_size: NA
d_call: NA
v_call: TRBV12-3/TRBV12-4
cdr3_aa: CASSLESGTQYF
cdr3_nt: TGTGCCAGCAGTTTGGAGAGCGGGACCCAGTACTTC

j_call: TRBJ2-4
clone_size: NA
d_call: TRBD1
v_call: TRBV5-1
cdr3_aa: CASSLVDRGKNIQYF
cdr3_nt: TGCGCCAGCAGCTTGGTGGACAGGGGGAAAAACATTCAGTACTTC

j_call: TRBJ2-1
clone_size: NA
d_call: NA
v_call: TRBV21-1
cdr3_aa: CASISRDSYNEQFF
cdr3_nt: TGTGCCAGCATCTCCCGGGACTCCTACAATGAGCAGTTCTTC

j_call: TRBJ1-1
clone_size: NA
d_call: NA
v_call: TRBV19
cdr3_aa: CASSMKGLGEAFF
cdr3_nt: TGTGCCAGTAGTATGAAGGGGTTGGGTGAAGCTTTCTTT

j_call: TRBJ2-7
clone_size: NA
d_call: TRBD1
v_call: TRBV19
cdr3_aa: CASSPGTGAYEQYF
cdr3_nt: TGTGCCAGTAGTCCCGGGACAGGAGCCTACGAGCAGTACTTC

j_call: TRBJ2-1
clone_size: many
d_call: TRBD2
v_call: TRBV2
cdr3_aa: CASSRLASGEQFF
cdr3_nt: TGTGCCAGCAGTCGACTAGCGTCGGGTGAGCAGTTCTTC

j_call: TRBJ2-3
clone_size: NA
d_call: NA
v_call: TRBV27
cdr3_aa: CASSLSHRDVYTQYF
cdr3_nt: TGTGCCAGCAGTTTATCCCACCGGGATGTTTATACGCAGTATTTT

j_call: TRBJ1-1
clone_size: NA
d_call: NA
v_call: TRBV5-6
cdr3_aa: CASSLGRDSGRVDTEAFF
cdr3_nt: TGTGCCAGCAGCTTGGGGCGGGATTCGGGTAGGGTTGACACTGAAGCTTTCTTT

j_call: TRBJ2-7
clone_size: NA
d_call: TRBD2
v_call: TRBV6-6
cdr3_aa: CATTSGSYEQYF
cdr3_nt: TGTGCCACCACTAGCGGGAGCTACGAGCAGTACTTC

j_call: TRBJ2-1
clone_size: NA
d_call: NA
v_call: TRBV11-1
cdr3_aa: CASSARREAYNEQFF
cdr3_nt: TGTGCCAGCAGCGCCCGGAGGGAAGCCTACAATGAGCAGTTCTTC